A selection of T cell receptor beta chains follows, all from one sample in a study of OX40 agonist ivuxolimab in advanced cancers. Produced via immunoSEQ multiplex PCR; TCRdb's table is partial and in-frame only. This sample has more than 60,000 clones, with more than 75% found just once. The sequences come from CD4+ or CD8+ T cells sorted from blood, collected in a trial of the OX40 agonist ivuxolimab. These receptors were obtained from an adult with an advanced solid tumor such as melanoma, head and neck, liver or kidney cancer. The CDR3 runs from the conserved cysteine through the conserved F or W. A D gene is named only where the DNA matches it firmly. The size entry is marked missing in some rows and otherwise reads once, few, many or a size class.

j_call,v_call,d_call,clone_size,cdr3_nt,cdr3_aa
TRBJ1-6,TRBV9,TRBD1,-,TGTGCCAGCAGCGTAGGGGAGGGGGCTTATTCACCCCTCCACTTT,CASSVGEGAYSPLHF
TRBJ1-2,TRBV9,TRBD1,once,TGTGCCAGCACCCCCCAGGGAGGGGGCGCCTCCAACTATGGCTACACCTTC,CASTPQGGGASNYGYTF
TRBJ2-2,TRBV10-3,TRBD2,-,TGTGCCATCAGGAGGGGAGCTAGCGGGGGGCCCCCTGAGCCGAACACCGGGGAGCTGTTTTTT,CAIRRGASGGPPEPNTGELFF
TRBJ2-5,TRBV5-1,TRBD2,-,TGCGCCAGCAGCAAGGGACTAGCGGGTGCCATTCAAGAGACCCAGTACTTC,CASSKGLAGAIQETQYF
TRBJ1-5,TRBV30,-,-,TGTGCCTGGAAGGGCGCGGGCAATCAGCCCCAGCATTTT,CAWKGAGNQPQHF
TRBJ2-1,TRBV7-8,TRBD2,-,TGTGCCAGCAGCTTAGCTTTAGGACTAGCGGGAGGGGGGCATGAGCAGTTCTTC,CASSLALGLAGGGHEQFF
TRBJ1-1,TRBV2,-,-,TGTGCCAGCACCCTGGGGTATGGGGCTTTCTTT,CASTLGYGAFF
TRBJ1-2,TRBV2,-,-,TGTGCCAGCACCCCGGCCGGGGGGTTAAGGGGCTACACCTTC,CASTPAGGLRGYTF
TRBJ2-2,TRBV18,TRBD1,-,TGTGCCAGCTCATCTGGACAGGGTCTCACCGGGGAGCTGTTTTTT,CASSSGQGLTGELFF
TRBJ1-4,TRBV9,-,-,TGTGCCAGCAGCGTAACCCCCGAAGGGGAGGGGAAACTGTTTTTT,CASSVTPEGEGKLFF
TRBJ1-1,TRBV19,-,-,TGTGCCAGTAGTGCCTACCTGAACACTGAGGCTTTCTTT,CASSAYLNTEAFF
TRBJ1-1,TRBV15,-,-,TGTGCCACCAGCAGAGGGATCTCGACAGCGATGAACACTGAAGCTTTCTTT,CATSRGISTAMNTEAFF
TRBJ1-6,TRBV5-4,-,few,TGTGCCAGCAGCTTCCAAGACGTAAACCCCATTTATAATTCACCCCTCCACTTT,CASSFQDVNPIYNSPLHF
TRBJ1-5,TRBV28,TRBD1,-,TGTGCCAGCAGTTTTTTCAGGGGGGGGGTGAGCAATCAGCCCCAGCATTTT,CASSFFRGGVSNQPQHF
TRBJ2-7,TRBV6-5,TRBD1,-,TGTGCCAGCAAGGCCGCCCGGCAGGGGGTGAGCGAGCAGTACTTC,CASKAARQGVSEQYF
TRBJ2-7,TRBV9,TRBD2,-,TGTGCCAGCAGGACAGAGGGACTAGCGGGTGGCGAGCAGCACTTC,CASRTEGLAGGEQHF
TRBJ2-5,TRBV5-1,-,-,TGCGCCAGCGCGAATACGGGGGCTATCCCTCAAGAGACCCAGTACTTC,CASANTGAIPQETQYF
TRBJ2-3,TRBV30,-,-,TGTGCCTGGAGCGGAAACTCGGCAGATACGCAGTATTTT,CAWSGNSADTQYF
TRBJ1-2,TRBV2,-,-,TGTGCCAGCAGTCTCAGCCTTTCCTATGGCTACACCTTC,CASSLSLSYGYTF
TRBJ1-4,TRBV2,TRBD1,-,TGTGCCAGCAGTGAAGCATTCAGACAGGGGCCCCGACGAAAGAATGAAAAACTGTTTTTT,CASSEAFRQGPRRKNEKLFF
TRBJ2-5,TRBV5-8,TRBD2,few,TGTGCCAGCAGCTTGAGGGAGGGACGGGATCAAGAGACCCAGTACTTC,CASSLREGRDQETQYF
TRBJ1-4,TRBV6-5,-,once,TGTGCCAGCAGTGCCCTCGGTGGGAATGAAAAACTGTTTTTT,CASSALGGNEKLFF
TRBJ1-2,TRBV28,-,once,TGTGCCAGCAGTACAGGCTATGGCTACACCTTC,CASSTGYGYTF
TRBJ2-7,TRBV5-1,-,once,TGCGCCAGCAGCTTGATAGGCTCCTACGAGCAGTACTTC,CASSLIGSYEQYF
TRBJ2-5,TRBV5-8,-,-,TGTGCCAGCAGCCCTGGGACACCCGGCCAAGAGACCCAGTACTTC,CASSPGTPGQETQYF
TRBJ2-7,TRBV28,TRBD2,-,TGTGCCAGCAGTTTTTCTAGCGGGGGTCGCAGCTCCTACGAGCAGTACTTC,CASSFSSGGRSSYEQYF
TRBJ2-1,TRBV11-2,-,-,TGTGCCAGCAGCTTGGGGGCCCACAATGAGCAGTTCTTC,CASSLGAHNEQFF
TRBJ2-7,TRBV27,-,-,TGTGCCAGCAGTGTAACTCATAGGTATGGAGGGGGCGGCTCCTACGAGCAGTACTTC,CASSVTHRYGGGGSYEQYF
TRBJ2-1,TRBV2,TRBD1,-,TGTGCCAGCAGCGAACAGGGACAGGGGGCCTACAATGAGCAGTTCTTC,CASSEQGQGAYNEQFF
TRBJ2-3,TRBV29-1,-,-,TGCAGCGAGAGAACAGGAATAAGCACAGATACGCAGTATTTT,CSERTGISTDTQYF
TRBJ2-1,TRBV5-1,TRBD1,-,TGCGCCAGCAGCTCTACGGGACAGGAGAACAATGAGCAGTTCTTC,CASSSTGQENNEQFF
TRBJ1-2,TRBV30,-,-,TGTGCCTGGACCCCGAGGGGTGGCTATGGCTACACCTTC,CAWTPRGGYGYTF
TRBJ1-1,TRBV30,-,once,TGTGCCTGGAGTATGTATCGAGAAAACACTGAAGCTTTCTTT,CAWSMYRENTEAFF
TRBJ2-3,TRBV5-1,-,-,TGCGCCAGCAGTTTCGGGCAGGGTGGGCTCGATACGCAGTATTTT,CASSFGQGGLDTQYF
TRBJ2-6,TRBV4-1,-,-,TGCGCCAGCAGCCAAGGGGAGGGGGCCAACGTCCTGACTTTC,CASSQGEGANVLTF
TRBJ1-2,TRBV9,-,once,TGTGCCAGCAGCGCGCGGGGAGTTAACTATGGCTACACCTTC,CASSARGVNYGYTF
TRBJ1-2,TRBV9,-,-,TGTGCCAGCAGCGCCTACCAGGAGTCTAACTATGGCTACACCTTC,CASSAYQESNYGYTF
TRBJ2-7,TRBV7-2,-,-,TGTGCCAGCAGCTTAGGGACAAAGTACGAGCAGTACTTC,CASSLGTKYEQYF
TRBJ2-5,TRBV4-2,TRBD1,-,TGTGCCAGCAGCCAAGAAGGTCAGGGGGTCGGAGAGACCCAGTACTTC,CASSQEGQGVGETQYF
TRBJ2-1,TRBV28,-,-,TGTGCCAGCAGTACCGGGGGCCCCAGGTTCTTC,CASSTGGPRFF
TRBJ2-1,TRBV18,TRBD2,-,TGTGCCAGCTCACCACCCGGGACTAGCGGGAGGGGTGAGCAGTTCTTC,CASSPPGTSGRGEQFF
TRBJ1-1,TRBV11-2,-,-,TGTGCCAGCAGCCCCTTGGGGACTGAAGCTTTCTTT,CASSPLGTEAFF
TRBJ2-1,TRBV13,TRBD2,-,TGTGCCAGCAGCTTAGGGCCTAGCGGGGGGGATGAGCAGTTCTTC,CASSLGPSGGDEQFF
TRBJ2-5,TRBV7-7,-,once,TGTGCCAGCAGCTTATACGGCAGCCGAGAGACCCAGTACTTC,CASSLYGSRETQYF
TRBJ2-3,TRBV14,TRBD2,-,TGTGCCAGCAGCTCAAGGACTAGCGGGGGTGCAGATACGCAGTATTTT,CASSSRTSGGADTQYF
TRBJ2-1,TRBV18,TRBD1,many,TGTGCCAGCTCGCCTAGAGGGGGCGCCATTTACAATGAGCAGTTCTTC,CASSPRGGAIYNEQFF
TRBJ2-7,TRBV7-2,TRBD1,-,TGTGCCAGCAGCTCAACCGCCACAGGGGCCTACGAGCAGTACTTC,CASSSTATGAYEQYF
TRBJ2-1,TRBV28,TRBD2,few,TGTGCCAGCAAAATAAGCGGGAGGGCCTACAATGAGCAGTTCTTC,CASKISGRAYNEQFF
TRBJ2-5,TRBV5-1,TRBD2,-,TGCGCCAGCAGCTTGGCCCCGGGGGGGCACGAGACCCAGTACTTC,CASSLAPGGHETQYF
TRBJ2-7,TRBV7-2,-,-,TGTGCCAGCAGCTTAATACAGGATGGCGAGCAGTACTTC,CASSLIQDGEQYF
TRBJ1-2,TRBV7-9,-,-,TGTGCCAGCAGCTTAGTTTCCTATGGCTACACCTTC,CASSLVSYGYTF
TRBJ1-2,TRBV11-3,-,-,TGTGCCAGCAGCCTGTCCAGAGATGGCTACACCTTC,CASSLSRDGYTF
TRBJ1-4,TRBV7-9,-,-,TGTGCCAGCAGCTTAAGGGGGGCAAATGAAAAACTGTTTTTT,CASSLRGANEKLFF
TRBJ2-1,TRBV9,-,-,TGTGCCAGCAGCCTCGGGGGATGGATGTACAATGAGCAGTTCTTC,CASSLGGWMYNEQFF
TRBJ2-2,TRBV4-3,-,-,TGCGCCAGCAGCGACGCCGGGACGGCGAACACCGGGGAGCTGTTTTTT,CASSDAGTANTGELFF
TRBJ2-1,TRBV7-2,-,-,TGTGCCAGCAGCCGGGGCTACAATGAGCAGTTCTTC,CASSRGYNEQFF
TRBJ2-3,TRBV28,TRBD2,-,TGTGCCAGCAGTCAACTAGCGGAGTACACAGATACGCAGTATTTT,CASSQLAEYTDTQYF
TRBJ2-5,TRBV5-1,-,once,TGCGCCAGCAGCTCTCAGGGATTGAAGTACTTC,CASSSQGLKYF